The 30 T cell receptor beta chains listed next were all sequenced from one sample in a study of memory CD4+ T cells and cytomegalovirus serostatus. This table comes from immunoSEQ multiplex PCR, and its TCRdb copy is limited to in-frame clones, with some not included. Among about 48,000 clones listed, around 80% were seen once. Single viable CD3+CD4+CD8-CD45RO+ cells were sorted as the memory CD4+ T cells. The sequenced sample consisted of memory CD4+ T cells from blood. The receptors here all came from an adult in good health and CMV-seronegative.

This clone has only a few counts. V gene TRBV10-3 combines with J gene TRBJ1-5, with 7 bases fitting TRBD1. Germline V gene data show CDR1 as ENHRY and CDR2 as SYGVKD. The CDR3 loop spans 17 amino acids. Losses at the gene ends were 4 bases for V and 3 bases for J; bases not matched to a gene: 12. DNA of the CDR3: TGTGCCATCAGTGCGGGTCCGGGACAGCAAAACAATCAGCCCCAGCATTTT. This gives the protein CAISAGPGQQNNQPQHF.

The chain has TRBV30 and TRBJ1-2; D is unclear. The CDR3 runs 14 residues. Looked up from germline, CDR1 is GTSNPN and CDR2 is SVGIG (reference sequence). Trimming removed 0 bases from V and 3 bases from J, with 11 bases in between. Here the CDR3 reads CAWSVRAAYYGYTF. CDR3 bases: TGTGCCTGGAGTGTACGAGCAGCCTACTATGGCTACACCTTC.

V and J are TRBV28 and TRBJ1-2; 7 positions match TRBD1. The CDR3 is made up of 13 amino acids. The V segment lost 6 bases and the J segment 5 bases; nucleotides outside the gene matches: 6. CDR1 is MDHEN, CDR2 SYDVKM, per germline. The CDR3 spells CASRRDSLYGYTF. CDR3 sequence (DNA): TGTGCCAGCAGACGGGACAGTTTATATGGCTACACCTTC.

This chain joins TRBV6-6 and TRBJ2-2; D remains unclear. Germline V CDR1 and CDR2: MNHNY, SVGAGI (reference sequence). This CDR3 is 12 amino acids long. Trimming cost V 5 bases and J 7 bases, with 8 bases left between them. The CDR3 here is CASSAPGGELFF. CDR3 nucleotide sequence: TGTGCCAGCAGTGCGCCGGGCGGGGAGCTGTTTTTT.

The chain joins TRBV11-3 to TRBJ2-2, with 8 bases lining up with TRBD1. The germline V gene encodes CDR1 SGHNT and CDR2 YENEEA. CDR3 length equals 16 residues. The V segment lost 3 bases and the J segment 4 bases; nucleotides outside the gene matches: 7. This CDR3 reads CASSFRTGLGTGELFF. The CDR3, as DNA: TGTGCCAGCAGCTTTCGGACAGGGTTGGGCACCGGGGAGCTGTTTTTT. Based on the CDR3 plus reference TRBV11-3 and TRBJ2-2, the full variable domain is EAGVVQSPRYKIIEKKQPVAFWCNPISGHNTLYWYLQNLGQGPELLIRYENEEAVDDSQLPKDRFSAERLKGVDSTLKIQPAELGDSAVYLCASSFRTGLGTGELFFGEGSRLTVL.

The CDR3 DNA is TGTGCCAGCTCTGAATCGTCAGGGGGAGAGACCCAGTACTTC. Amino acids: CASSESSGGETQYF. The J gene is TRBJ2-5, the V gene TRBV18; 7 nucleotides align to TRBD1. This CDR3 has 14 residues. CDR1 KGHSH and CDR2 LQKENI come from the germline V gene. Germline trimming cut 6 bases from V and 4 bases from J; bases unmatched to any gene: 8.

This chain links TRBV9 with TRBJ2-5; D remains ambiguous. Between the trimmed V and J ends, which lost 1 base and 0 bases, there was a span of 7 bases. CDR1 and CDR2 (germline): SGDLS, YYNGEE. This CDR3 region has 14 residues. The CDR3 region is CASSVSSYQETQYF. The CDR3 DNA follows: TGTGCCAGCAGCGTATCCAGCTACCAAGAGACCCAGTACTTC.

A single count supports this clone. The chain employs TRBV6-5 and TRBJ1-2; D gene uncertain. Germline V CDR1 and CDR2: MNHEY, SVGAGI. V was shortened by 4 bases and J by 4 bases, with 13 bases between the two germline ends. The CDR3 has 14 residues. The CDR3 loop reads CASSSPREGYGYTF. CDR3 nucleotides: TGTGCCAGCAGTTCGCCCCGGGAGGGCTATGGCTACACCTTC.

The chain links TRBV18 to TRBJ2-1, with TRBD2 identical over 11 bases. Germline CDR1 and CDR2: KGHSH and LQKENI. The CDR3 is made up of 19 amino acids. V was pared by 4 bases and J by 4 bases, with 15 bases of the junction left unmatched. CDR3 nucleotide sequence: TGTGCCAGCTCACTGTCTTCTAGCGGGAGGTTGGGGGAATACAATGAGCAGTTCTTC. Its translation: CASSLSSSGRLGEYNEQFF.

This clone has a handful of counts. CDR3 loop: CAITTGLRTGELFF. Written as DNA, the CDR3 is TGTGCCATCACAACAGGTCTCCGCACCGGGGAGCTGTTTTTT. The genes are TRBV2 and TRBJ2-2; maybe TRBD1 (5 bases). Germline-derived CDR1 and CDR2 are SNHLY and FYNNEI. The CDR3 has 14 residues. V was shortened by 10 bases and J by 4 bases, with 16 bases between the two germline ends.

In its sample, this clone was seen many times. CDR3 sequence reads: CASSHPFPRDRASYGYTF. CDR3 coding DNA: TGCGCCAGCAGCCACCCCTTTCCCCGGGACAGGGCATCCTATGGCTACACCTTC. The V call is TRBV4-1, the J call TRBJ1-2; 9 bases line up with TRBD1. The germline V gene has CDR1 MGHRA and CDR2 YSYEKL. The CDR3 extends over 18 amino acids. The ends lost 3 bases at V and 4 bases at J; junction bases unmatched: 15.

This chain uses TRBV7-8 with TRBJ2-5, with D unclear. CDR1 is SGHVS and CDR2 is FQNEAQ in the germline V gene. The CDR3 runs to 11 residues. The ends were cut back, 2 bases at V and 3 bases at J, with 1 base in the middle. The CDR3: CASSLKETQYF. The CDR3 bases are TGTGCCAGCAGCTTAAAAGAGACCCAGTACTTC.

The chain links TRBV19 to TRBJ2-7, with 7 positions matching TRBD1. With V trimmed by 7 bases and J by 1 base, 4 bases remained unmatched. The CDR3 has 13 residues. Germline loops: CDR1 LNHDA, CDR2 SQIVND (reference sequence). The CDR3 protein is CASIVRGSYEQYF. CDR3 in DNA: TGTGCCAGTATAGTCAGGGGGTCCTACGAGCAGTACTTC.

V and J are TRBV6-6 and TRBJ2-7, with no clear D. The V gene's germline CDR1 is MNHNY and CDR2 SVGAGI (reference sequence). V shed 3 bases and J shed 0 bases, with 6 bases lying between them. This CDR3 is built from 13 residues. The CDR3 DNA reads as TGTGCCAGCAGTTATAGTGGCTCCTACGAGCAGTACTTC. Translated: CASSYSGSYEQYF.

V and J are TRBV27 and TRBJ2-6; 10 nucleotides align to TRBD1. Per germline, CDR1 MNHEY and CDR2 SMNVEV (reference sequence). V trimming: 10 bases; J trimming: 2 bases; junction bases outside the gene matches: 11. This CDR3 region has 17 residues. The CDR3 coding sequence is TGTGCCACCTCCGAGGGACAGGGGAAAGCTGGGGCCAACGTCCTGACTTTC. Its translation: CATSEGQGKAGANVLTF.

V usage is TRBV4-2 and J usage is TRBJ2-3, with D hard to call. There are 16 residues in the CDR3. The ends were cut back, 1 base at V and 1 base at J, with 12 bases in the middle. Germline CDR1 is LGHNA and CDR2 is YNFKEQ. CDR3 loop: CASSQGAPDRTDTQYF. The DNA of the CDR3 is TGTGCCAGCAGCCAAGGCGCTCCGGACCGCACAGATACGCAGTATTTT.

V usage is TRBV18 and J usage is TRBJ2-1; 9 nucleotides line up with TRBD2. The V and J ends lost 1 base and 5 bases, in that order; junction bases with no gene match: 9. Germline assignment: CDR1 KGHSH and CDR2 LQKENI. The CDR3 has 17 amino acids. CDR3 sequence reads: CASSPRVAGERDNEQFF. CDR3 nucleotides: TGTGCCAGCTCACCACGGGTAGCGGGAGAACGGGACAATGAGCAGTTCTTC.

This clone is judged medium-sized (0.01 to 0.1%). The CDR3: CASSSTGGPQPQHF. DNA of the CDR3: TGTGCCAGCAGCTCAACAGGGGGCCCACAGCCCCAGCATTTT. The chain links TRBV7-2 to TRBJ1-5, with 9 bases matching TRBD1. The CDR3 length is 14 residues. Germline-derived CDR1 and CDR2 are SGHTA and FQGNSA. The V and J ends lost 4 bases and 7 bases, in that order; junction bases with no gene match: 5.

This chain connects TRBV7-2 to TRBJ2-5; TRBD1 matches at 7 bases. Germline CDR1 SGHTA, CDR2 FQGNSA. The CDR3 is 15 amino acids. Trimming took 8 bases from V and 9 from J; bases not matched to a gene: 18. CDR3 nucleotide sequence: TGTGCCAGCCAGACTGTTACAGGGGCCCAGGGGGCCCAGTACTTC. Translating gives CASQTVTGAQGAQYF. Combining the CDR3 with reference TRBV7-2 and TRBJ2-5 gives the whole variable domain GAGVSQSPSNKVTEKGKDVELRCDPISGHTALYWYRQSLGQGLEFLIYFQGNSAPDKSGLPSDRFSAERTGGSVSTLTIQRTQQEDSAVYLCASQTVTGAQGAQYFGPGTRLLVL.

This chain uses TRBV28 with TRBJ2-3, with D perhaps given as TRBD1 or TRBD2 (7 bases each). Per germline, CDR1 MDHEN and CDR2 SYDVKM. The CDR3 contains 17 residues. Trimming cost V 6 bases and J 4 bases, with 23 bases left between them. CDR3 bases: TGTGCCAGCAGACCAGGGGGGCGGGAGATCTTCGCAGATACGCAGTATTTT. Translating it yields CASRPGGREIFADTQYF.

The J gene is TRBJ2-6, the V gene TRBV11-2; D unclear. CDR3 length: 17 residues. Deletions cut 6 bases from V and 0 bases from J, with 15 bases between. Germline CDR1 reads SGHAT; CDR2 reads FQNNGV. As DNA, the CDR3 is TGTGCCAGCAGGTCCCTGGGCAGGAACTCTGGGGCCAACGTCCTGACTTTC. This codes for CASRSLGRNSGANVLTF.

V gene TRBV20-1 combines with J gene TRBJ1-4; no clear D gene. Germline CDR1 reads DFQATT; CDR2 reads SNEGSKA (reference sequence). V was trimmed by 3 bases and J by 13 bases, leaving 12 bases between them. This CDR3 has 11 residues. This CDR3 is CSASSGVGLFF. The DNA for the CDR3 is TGCAGTGCTAGTTCCGGGGTTGGACTGTTTTTT.

For this clone: The sample contains more than one DNA sequence encoding this CDR3. The genes are TRBV2 and TRBJ1-5; 7 positions match TRBD1. Looked up from germline, CDR1 is SNHLY and CDR2 is FYNNEI. This CDR3 is 14 amino acids long. Trimming took 5 bases from V and 4 from J; bases not matched to a gene: 5. CDR3 sequence: CASSRDRANQPQHF. For the CDR3, the DNA is TGTGCCAGCAGTCGGGACAGAGCTAATCAGCCCCAGCATTTT.

This clone has a handful of counts. The gene calls are TRBV7-8 and TRBJ1-2; 8 bases are a match to TRBD1. CDR3 size: 14 residues. CDR1 and CDR2 from the germline V gene are SGHVS and FQNEAQ. Trimming at V came to 1 base and at J to 4 bases, leaving 2 bases not matched to a gene. The DNA for the CDR3 is TGTGCCAGCAGCTTAGTACAGGGGGGCTATGGCTACACCTTC. As protein: CASSLVQGGYGYTF.

This clone has more than one count but fewer than ten. The chain recombines TRBV6-4 with TRBJ1-1; D gene uncertain. The ends were cut back, 4 bases at V and 3 bases at J, with 12 bases in the middle. This CDR3 has 14 amino acids. Germline CDR1 and CDR2: MRHNA and SNTAGT. The CDR3 here is CASSVLAWDTEAFF. The DNA of the CDR3 is TGTGCCAGCAGTGTATTAGCGTGGGACACTGAAGCTTTCTTT.

The chain is built from TRBV9 and TRBJ1-1, with unresolved D. CDR3 length: 15 amino acids. V dropped 0 bases and J dropped 2 bases, with 11 bases sitting between them. Germline lookup yields CDR1 SGDLS and CDR2 YYNGEE. The CDR3 bases are TGTGCCAGCAGCGTAGAACCAATGGGAAACACTGAAGCTTTCTTT. Amino acids: CASSVEPMGNTEAFF.

This clone was found once. The chain employs TRBV7-2 and TRBJ1-1, with 7 bases fitting TRBD1. Germline CDR1 is SGHTA and CDR2 is FQGNSA. The junction had 5 bases not matched to a gene; V was cut back by 3 bases and J by 1 base. The CDR3 sequence is 15 residues long. This chain's CDR3 is CASSFPGTENTEAFF. The CDR3 DNA is TGTGCCAGCAGCTTTCCCGGGACAGAGAACACTGAAGCTTTCTTT.

The chain combines TRBV30 with TRBJ1-2, with unresolved D. Per the germline V gene, CDR1 is GTSNPN and CDR2 is SVGIG (reference sequence). Trimming stripped 3 bases from V and 8 bases from J, with 13 bases between. This CDR3 comprises 12 residues. In DNA, the CDR3 is TGTGCCTGGAGGCCGGGAACCCTAGGCTACACCTTC. Translated, it gives CAWRPGTLGYTF.

CDR3 coding DNA: TGTGCCTGGAGTGTACCGGGAGTACCCAACACTGAAGCTTTCTTT. It translates to CAWSVPGVPNTEAFF. The chain joins TRBV30 to TRBJ1-1, with D unclear. The CDR3 consists of 15 residues. V lost 0 bases to trimming and J lost 2 bases, with 13 bases between them. Germline CDR1 reads GTSNPN; CDR2 reads SVGIG (reference sequence).

This clone was observed a single time. V usage is TRBV6-6 and J usage is TRBJ2-7; 10 positions match TRBD1. V was pared by 0 bases and J by 0 bases, with 2 bases of the junction left unmatched. The germline CDR1 and CDR2 sequences are MNHNY and SVGAGI (reference sequence). The CDR3 covers 16 residues. The CDR3 DNA reads TGTGCCAGCAGTTACTCTCGGACAGGGGGCTCCTACGAGCAGTACTTC. Translated: CASSYSRTGGSYEQYF.